This TCR beta chain emerged from a study of blood T cell repertoires in COVID-19 (dated by TCRdb to about 2020). As for the study more broadly: Samples covering the acute and convalescent phases of COVID-19 were provided by collaborators in the United States, Italy and Spain. The material from the prospective study consisted of cDNA or gDNA derived from T cells, B-cell-depleted T cells, or PBMCs. Deeply sampled blood TCRbeta repertoires from subjects exposed to, actively infected with, or recovered from COVID-19 were included in the dataset. The repertoires were released in a freely available public database intended as a resource for research on the immune response to SARS-CoV-2. Samples came from the ongoing ImmuneRACE study (first 160 participants) plus 1,254 subjects from 6 global collaborators. Sample metadata almost always included a de-identified subject ID, COVID-19 status, age in years and sex. HLA class I and class II types, where available, came from metadata supplied by the sample provider rather than from assay-based typing. Results the study describes overall, beyond this receptor: How much clinical and demographic metadata was included differed by source and by participant, and the metadata was provided uncurated.

In Seattle, one collaborating source enrolled patients while the infection was active and tracked those patients longitudinally over the course of disease. Collaborating institutions collected whole blood in K2EDTA tubes following their own protocols. Collaborator samples were shipped for TCRbeta analysis as frozen whole blood, isolated PBMCs, or DNA extracted from either sample type. The V and J ends are trimmed by 8 bases and 7 bases, leaving 14 bases between them. The CDR3 starts with the cysteine, ends with the phenylalanine, and has 12 residues. The only DNA kept is the CDR3, 36 bases in frame from the first base. The germline V gene (reference sequence) supplies CDR1 LNHDA and CDR2 SQIVND. With regard to this clone: The antigen it binds to is not known. No base-level quality is on record; no much larger clone is a single base apart.

The immunoSEQ Assay, a bias-controlled multiplex PCR, was used to amplify TCRbeta CDR3 regions from genomic DNA. Processing in the source paper ran as follows. The number of nucleated cells in each sample was estimated from the amplification of reference gene primers within the assay. To quantify the absolute abundance of each unique TCRbeta CDR3 rearrangement, sequence reads were collapsed and filtered. For each sample, productive Simpson clonality was calculated by taking the square root of Simpson's diversity index across productive rearrangements. What TCRdb holds here is the immuneACCESS table cut down to in-frame rearrangements. Part of the clones is not present; checked against another copy, under half of the missing clones reflect an unresolved V gene, and the others are unexplained. V, J and clone size are taken as reported in that table, and D and trimming were inferred from the DNA itself. The sample profile shows fewer than 200,000 clones; 82% of them were found once. The ten largest clonotypes hold 7% of the sample.

The TCR was taken from a woman aged 40 to 55 with COVID-19, enrolled during active disease. Material: peripheral blood. The chain couples TRBV19 to TRBJ1-2; the D segment could be TRBD1, given 5 matching bases. The CDR3 reads CASSILGGGYTF. The DNA sequence is TGTGCCAGTTCGATCCTCGGGGGTGGCTACACCTTC.